The T cell receptor (beta chain) described here comes from a study of identical twins. TCRdb passed the 5' RACE reads through MiXCR, listing each CDR3 protein once. The data contain a few hundred thousand distinct CDR3 sequences, around 24% of them singletons. Germline assignment: CDR1 SGDLS and CDR2 YYNGEE. V dropped 0 bases and J dropped 0 bases, with 4 bases sitting between them. The CDR3 sequence is 15 residues long. These data are also associated with another study on T cells expressing NK-cell markers.

This TCR was recovered from a woman between 18 and 29 years old in good health. The sample taken for sequencing was CD4+ T cells sorted from blood. V and J are TRBV9 and TRBJ2-6; D remains ambiguous. CDR3 residues: CASSVGVSGANVLTF. In DNA form, the CDR3 reads TGTGCCAGCAGCGTAGGGGTCTCTGGGGCCAACGTCCTGACTTTC.